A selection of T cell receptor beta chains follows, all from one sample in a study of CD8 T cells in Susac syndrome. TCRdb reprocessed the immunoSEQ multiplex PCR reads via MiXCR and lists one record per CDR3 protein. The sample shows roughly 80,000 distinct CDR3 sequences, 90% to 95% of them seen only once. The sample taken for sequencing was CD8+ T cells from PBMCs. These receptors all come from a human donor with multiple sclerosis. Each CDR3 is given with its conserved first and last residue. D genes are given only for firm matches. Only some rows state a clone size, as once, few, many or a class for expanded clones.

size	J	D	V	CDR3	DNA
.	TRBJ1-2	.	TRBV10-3	CAISEAPLRTPYGYTF	TGTGCCATCAGTGAAGCCCCTCTCAGGACACCTTATGGCTACACCTTC
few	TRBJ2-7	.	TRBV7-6	CASSRGVEPHYEQYF	TGTGCCAGCAGCCGGGGAGTTGAACCCCACTACGAGCAGTACTTC
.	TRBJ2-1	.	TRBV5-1	CASRGADNEQFF	TGCGCCAGCAGGGGGGCAGACAATGAGCAGTTCTTC
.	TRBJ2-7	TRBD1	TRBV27	CASRRQGDYEQYF	TGTGCCAGCAGACGACAGGGGGATTACGAGCAGTACTTC
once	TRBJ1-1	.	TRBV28	CASGGPKGTEAFF	TGTGCCAGCGGGGGACCGAAGGGCACTGAAGCTTTCTTT
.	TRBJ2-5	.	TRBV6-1	CASSEEGSGLIGETQYF	TGTGCCAGCAGTGAGGAGGGCAGTGGTTTGATTGGAGAGACCCAGTACTTC
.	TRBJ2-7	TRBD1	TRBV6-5	CASSYTSGQGPYEQYF	TGTGCCAGCAGTTACACATCCGGACAGGGCCCTTACGAGCAGTACTTC
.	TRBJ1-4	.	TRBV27	CASSLSPINEKLFF	TGTGCCAGCAGTTTATCGCCGATCAATGAAAAACTGTTTTTT
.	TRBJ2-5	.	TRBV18	CASSPPDQETQYF	TGTGCCAGCTCACCACCGGATCAAGAGACCCAGTACTTC
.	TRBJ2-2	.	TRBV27	CASSLGGAYGELFF	TGTGCCAGCAGTTTGGGGGGCGCTTACGGGGAGCTGTTTTTT
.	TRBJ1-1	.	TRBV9	CASSVGDRINTEAFF	TGTGCCAGCAGCGTAGGGGACCGGATTAACACTGAAGCTTTCTTT
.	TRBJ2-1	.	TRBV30	CAWSSVSYNEQFF	TGTGCCTGGAGTTCAGTCTCCTACAATGAGCAGTTCTTC